This T cell receptor (beta chain) was profiled in a study of beta chain features in type 1 diabetes. General study findings and limits: Small HLA sub-analyses could not settle whether HLA shapes TCRB rearrangement.

Donors contributed one heparinised blood draw apiece, averaging around 100 mL. This clone was seen only a few times. Its antigen is undetermined. V was clipped by 3 bases and J by 9 bases, with 17 bases between them. CDR3 length equals 14 residues. Germline V gene data show CDR1 as LNHDA and CDR2 as SQIVND (reference sequence). Sequencing targeted expressed TCRB transcripts, as all isolated RNA had been reverse transcribed. The method was immunoSEQ multiplex PCR; TCRdb's version includes in-frame clones alone and lacks a portion of them. The table has some 270,000 clones, 8% seen once. The gene calls are TRBV19 and TRBJ2-5, with D possibly being TRBD1 or TRBD2 (5 bases each). This TCR was sampled from a woman under 30 in good health. Material for sequencing was central memory CD4+ T cells from blood. DNA for the CDR3: TGTGCCAGTAGTATGACGGGGCAGGGTAGGTCCCAGTACTTC. Translated, it gives CASSMTGQGRSQYF.